A selection of T cell receptor beta chains follows, all from one sample in a study of CD8+ T cells in alopecia areata. Data came from immunoSEQ multiplex PCR; TCRdb stores just in-frame clones and leaves some out. The sample holds fewer than 200,000 clones, 50% to 60% seen once. The starting material was CD4+ T cells sorted from blood, obtained at week 0. The receptors were gathered from a human donor with alopecia areata. The CDR3 runs from the conserved cysteine through the conserved F or W. A D gene is named only where the DNA matches it firmly. Part of the rows lack a size; the others show once, few, many or a class for expanded clones.

TRBJ1-6,TRBV25-1,.,.,CASSALKGSPLHF,TGTGCCAGCAGTGCTCTTAAGGGTTCACCCCTCCACTTT
TRBJ2-7,TRBV5-1,.,.,CASSPGLNEQYF,TGCGCCAGCAGCCCGGGTCTGAACGAGCAGTACTTC
TRBJ2-2,TRBV5-1,TRBD1,.,CASSEGQGFTGELFF,TGCGCCAGCAGCGAGGGACAGGGATTCACCGGGGAGCTGTTTTTT
TRBJ1-1,TRBV19,.,.,CASSKEGEAFF,TGTGCCAGTAGTAAGGAGGGGGAAGCTTTCTTT
TRBJ2-1,TRBV6-1,TRBD2,.,CASRTPGLAVNEQFF,TGTGCCAGCAGAACCCCGGGACTAGCTGTCAATGAGCAGTTCTTC
TRBJ2-7,TRBV6-5,.,once,CASRPRPSGEQYF,TGTGCCAGCCGGCCGAGGCCTAGTGGCGAGCAGTACTTC
TRBJ2-5,TRBV29-1,TRBD2,once,CSARLAGGQETQYF,TGCAGCGCTAGACTAGCGGGGGGCCAAGAGACCCAGTACTTC
TRBJ2-5,TRBV7-9,TRBD2,.,CASSARLAYEETQYF,TGTGCCAGCAGCGCAAGACTAGCGTATGAAGAGACCCAGTACTTC
TRBJ2-2,TRBV6-4,.,.,CASRPPNTGELFF,TGTGCCAGCAGGCCCCCGAACACCGGGGAGCTGTTTTTT
TRBJ2-2,TRBV2,TRBD2,many,CASKGLVTTGELFF,TGTGCCAGCAAGGGACTAGTGACCACCGGGGAGCTGTTTTTT
TRBJ1-4,TRBV4-1,.,.,CASSPRGEATNEKLFF,TGCGCCAGCAGCCCCCGGGGAGAGGCAACTAATGAAAAACTGTTTTTT
TRBJ1-1,TRBV30,TRBD1,few,CAWDRVSTEAFF,TGTGCCTGGGACAGGGTTTCCACTGAAGCTTTCTTT
TRBJ1-4,TRBV7-2,.,.,CASSPGWGSSNEKLFF,TGTGCCAGCAGCCCCGGTTGGGGATCATCTAATGAAAAACTGTTTTTT
TRBJ1-1,TRBV29-1,.,.,CSVDDSGNTEAFF,TGCAGCGTTGACGACAGCGGGAACACTGAAGCTTTCTTT
TRBJ1-5,TRBV30,.,.,CAWSDRDGQPQHF,TGTGCCTGGAGTGACAGGGATGGTCAGCCCCAGCATTTT
TRBJ2-7,TRBV18,.,.,CASSFKGSSYEQYF,TGTGCCAGCTCTTTTAAAGGGAGCTCCTACGAGCAGTACTTC
TRBJ2-5,TRBV6-1,.,.,CASTGSQETQYF,TGTGCCAGCACCGGTTCCCAAGAGACCCAGTACTTC
TRBJ1-1,TRBV10-3,.,few,CAIRGQGYTEAFF,TGTGCCATCCGAGGGCAGGGGTACACTGAAGCTTTCTTT
TRBJ2-5,TRBV25-1,.,.,CASSERGRLATETQYF,TGTGCCAGCAGTGAGAGGGGACGGCTAGCGACGGAGACCCAGTACTTC
TRBJ2-6,TRBV29-1,TRBD1,.,CSVGTGPHSGANVLTF,TGCAGCGTTGGGACAGGGCCGCATTCTGGGGCCAACGTCCTGACTTTC
TRBJ2-1,TRBV9,TRBD1,.,CASSVDRGPYNEQFF,TGTGCCAGCAGCGTAGACAGGGGGCCTTACAATGAGCAGTTCTTC
TRBJ2-5,TRBV18,.,.,CASNVAKETQYF,TGTGCTTCCAACGTGGCTAAAGAGACCCAGTACTTC
TRBJ2-7,TRBV5-1,TRBD2,.,CASRREDLDSYEQYF,TGCGCCAGCAGGCGGGAGGACTTAGACTCCTACGAGCAGTACTTC
TRBJ2-5,TRBV6-1,.,.,CASSEMASAYGETQYF,TGTGCCAGCAGTGAAATGGCTAGCGCCTACGGAGAGACCCAGTACTTC
TRBJ2-5,TRBV11-2,TRBD2,.,CASSVRGGQETQYF,TGTGCCAGCAGCGTGCGGGGGGGGCAAGAGACCCAGTACTTC
TRBJ2-3,TRBV7-2,TRBD1,many,CASSLVQGARDTQYF,TGTGCCAGCAGCTTAGTTCAGGGGGCGAGAGATACGCAGTATTTT
TRBJ2-5,TRBV29-1,TRBD2,once,CSVGGGLAALQETQYF,TGCAGCGTGGGTGGGGGACTAGCGGCCCTTCAAGAGACCCAGTACTTC